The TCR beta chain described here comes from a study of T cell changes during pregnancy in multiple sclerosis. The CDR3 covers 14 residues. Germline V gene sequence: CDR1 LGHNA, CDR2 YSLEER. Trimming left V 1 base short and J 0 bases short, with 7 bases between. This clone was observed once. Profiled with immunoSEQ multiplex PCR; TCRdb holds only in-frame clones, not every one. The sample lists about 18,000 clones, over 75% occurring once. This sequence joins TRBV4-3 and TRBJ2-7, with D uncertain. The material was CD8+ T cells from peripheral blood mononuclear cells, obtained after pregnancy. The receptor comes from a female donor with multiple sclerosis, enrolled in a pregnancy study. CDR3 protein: CASSQGASSYEQYF. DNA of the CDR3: TGCGCCAGCAGCCAAGGGGCCAGCTCCTACGAGCAGTACTTC.